These T cell receptor beta chains were read from a single sample in a study of beta chain features in type 1 diabetes. TCRdb's table, derived via immunoSEQ multiplex PCR, lists solely in-frame clones and lacks some. There are a few hundred thousand clones in the sample; 27% occur only once, and 4% lies in the top ten. Sample: central memory CD4+ T cells from blood. The source is a man aged 30 to 39 in good health. Both conserved end residues are part of each CDR3. D genes are given only for firm matches. Expanded clones get a size class; other rows say once, few or many, or leave the size out.

d_call: .; clone_size: .; v_call: TRBV4-2; j_call: TRBJ2-1; cdr3_nt: TGTGCCAGCAGCCAATCTGGGGGGGCTGGAAATGAGCAGTTCTTC; cdr3_aa: CASSQSGGAGNEQFF
d_call: .; clone_size: .; v_call: TRBV4-1; j_call: TRBJ1-1; cdr3_nt: TGCGCCAGCCGTTATCATACAGGGAACACTGAAGCTTTCTTT; cdr3_aa: CASRYHTGNTEAFF
d_call: .; clone_size: .; v_call: TRBV2; j_call: TRBJ1-1; cdr3_nt: TGTGCCAGCACTAAAGAGAGGAAAGGCACTGAAGCTTTCTTT; cdr3_aa: CASTKERKGTEAFF
d_call: .; clone_size: .; v_call: TRBV4-3; j_call: TRBJ2-5; cdr3_nt: TGCGCCAGCAGCCAAGACGCAGGGGAGACCCAGTACTTC; cdr3_aa: CASSQDAGETQYF
d_call: .; clone_size: few; v_call: TRBV11-2; j_call: TRBJ2-5; cdr3_nt: TGTGCCAGCAGCTTAGAGGGCCGGACCCAGTACTTC; cdr3_aa: CASSLEGRTQYF
d_call: .; clone_size: few; v_call: TRBV7-2; j_call: TRBJ2-7; cdr3_nt: TGTGCCAGCAGCTTATCTGCGGGAACCACAGACGAGCAGTACTTC; cdr3_aa: CASSLSAGTTDEQYF
d_call: .; clone_size: few; v_call: TRBV5-1; j_call: TRBJ2-2; cdr3_nt: TGCGCCAGCAGCTTGGGGAAGAACACCGGGGAGCTGTTTTTT; cdr3_aa: CASSLGKNTGELFF
d_call: .; clone_size: .; v_call: TRBV7-2; j_call: TRBJ2-3; cdr3_nt: TGTGCCAGCAGTCGGACTTCCCACCGCTCAGCCAGCACAGATACGCAGTATTTT; cdr3_aa: CASSRTSHRSASTDTQYF
d_call: TRBD2; clone_size: .; v_call: TRBV6-1; j_call: TRBJ2-5; cdr3_nt: TGTGCCAGCAGTGATGCCGGGAGGACCGGCCAAGAGACCCAGTACTTC; cdr3_aa: CASSDAGRTGQETQYF
d_call: .; clone_size: few; v_call: TRBV5-6; j_call: TRBJ1-1; cdr3_nt: TGTGCCAGCAGCTTGCCGAGGACTGAAGCTTTCTTT; cdr3_aa: CASSLPRTEAFF
d_call: .; clone_size: once; v_call: TRBV7-2; j_call: TRBJ1-2; cdr3_nt: TGTGCCAGCAGCTCCCCAGGGGCGCGAGGCTACACCTTC; cdr3_aa: CASSSPGARGYTF